The rows below give T cell receptor beta chains drawn from one sample of a study of Ad26.COV2.S vaccination and SARS-CoV-2 variants. Sequencing used immunoSEQ multiplex PCR; TCRdb keeps in-frame clones, though not all of them. The table lists 250,000 to 300,000 clones, more than 70% of them singletons. The material was peripheral blood, obtained in a trial of Ad26.COV2.S vaccine versus placebo. Receptor source: a person between 18 and 65 years old who received the Ad26.COV2.S COVID-19 vaccine or a placebo. CDR3s leave out the opening cysteine and the closing phenylalanine or tryptophan.

j_call v_call cdr3_aa
TRBJ2-5 TRBV24-1 ATRWKTGTRSRETQY
TRBJ1-2 TRBV9 ASSGPTFGYGYT
TRBJ1-1 TRBV19 ASSIIDKNTEAF
TRBJ1-5 TRBV5-6 ASSLYGGARAYSNQPQH
TRBJ2-1 TRBV3-1/TRBV3-2 ASSLGLAGTTTEQF
TRBJ2-1 TRBV18 ASSPLAGDNEQF
TRBJ1-2 TRBV6-5 ASSYLRDRGLQGYT
TRBJ2-5 TRBV4-3 ATSQDLLGTSGGGSQETQY
TRBJ1-1 TRBV7-6 ASSLGGQGAGAF
TRBJ2-1 TRBV5-1 ASSLGIDLRGNEQF
TRBJ2-7 TRBV5-6 ASSASGQGRHEQY
TRBJ2-4 TRBV5-6 ASSLGWVNPFY
TRBJ2-7 TRBV6-5 ASSPRGRSSYEQY
TRBJ1-5 TRBV2 ASSEVVQPQH
TRBJ1-4 TRBV27 ANQATNEKLF
TRBJ2-3 TRBV24-1 ATSDSRGGPDTQY
TRBJ2-2 TRBV27 ASSQLERGELF
TRBJ2-2 TRBV9 ASSVYRANTGELF
TRBJ1-2 TRBV4-1 ASSQTRQGTHYGYT
TRBJ1-1 TRBV2 ASSASRTEAF
TRBJ1-6 TRBV5-4 ASSLGQGRGNSPLH
TRBJ2-2 TRBV9 ASSPALTSTGELF
TRBJ2-5 TRBV6-6 ASRPELRQETQY
TRBJ1-6 TRBV6-2/TRBV6-3 ASSYSGTGIGSYNSPLH
TRBJ2-2 TRBV3-1/TRBV3-2 ASRDRRTRPNTGELF
TRBJ1-2 TRBV7-2 ASSLAGTGGAYSYT
TRBJ1-2 TRBV5-6 ASSLAGWYGYT
TRBJ1-1 TRBV21-1 ASSKGGGVTEAF
TRBJ2-7 TRBV6-1 ASSETPGSRYEQY
TRBJ1-1 TRBV15 ATSRKPTRDTEAF
TRBJ2-1 TRBV5-6 ASSPGNSYNEQF
TRBJ2-1 TRBV12-5 ASGFLLTSGWDNEQF
TRBJ2-2 TRBV28 ASSLAPNTGELF
TRBJ2-7 TRBV29-1 TRAPLYYEQY
TRBJ1-1 TRBV30 AWNPGNTEAF
TRBJ2-7 TRBV6-6 ASSPDLYYEQY
TRBJ1-5 TRBV19 ASSMGRNQPQH
TRBJ1-2 TRBV19 ASSIRGYGYT
TRBJ2-7 TRBV7-2 ASSQAGTGVSHEQY
TRBJ1-2 TRBV5-4 ASSPGAGGYGYT
TRBJ2-5 TRBV10-3 AISGGGAQETQY
TRBJ1-2 TRBV12-5 ASGRGARNYGYT